This T cell receptor beta chain appears in the sequencing data of a study of Graves' ophthalmopathy and Graves' hyperthyroidism. Study outcomes and limitations: Ophthalmopathy and stable hyperthyroidism were discriminated by a 13-signature model, with over 85% sensitivity and approximately 77% specificity.

Beta-chain TCR CDR3 regions were amplified from RNA transcripts. An initial RT-PCR round employing HTBI primers preceded a second-round multiplex PCR. MiXCR, applied by TCRdb to the multiplex PCR reads, yields one record per CDR3 protein. This sample has 350,000 to 450,000 distinct CDR3 sequences, with roughly 21% found just once. This CDR3 is 15 amino acids long. CDR1 is MNHEY and CDR2 is SMNVEV in the germline V gene (reference sequence). V was cut by 10 bases and J by 5 bases, with 23 bases left in between. This clonotype was picked up many times. Its target is not known. The authors diagnosed from clinical symptoms, serum thyroxine, TRAb, thyroid ultrasound and orbital computed tomography.

The chain is built from TRBV27 and TRBJ1-1; D is perhaps TRBD1 (5 bases). This clonotype was obtained from a woman younger than 30 with stable Graves' hyperthyroidism. Material: peripheral blood. The CDR3 DNA is TGTGCCACCAAAAGCAGGGCTGAGATTTGGACTGAAGCTTTCTTT. Its translation: CATKSRAEIWTEAFF.